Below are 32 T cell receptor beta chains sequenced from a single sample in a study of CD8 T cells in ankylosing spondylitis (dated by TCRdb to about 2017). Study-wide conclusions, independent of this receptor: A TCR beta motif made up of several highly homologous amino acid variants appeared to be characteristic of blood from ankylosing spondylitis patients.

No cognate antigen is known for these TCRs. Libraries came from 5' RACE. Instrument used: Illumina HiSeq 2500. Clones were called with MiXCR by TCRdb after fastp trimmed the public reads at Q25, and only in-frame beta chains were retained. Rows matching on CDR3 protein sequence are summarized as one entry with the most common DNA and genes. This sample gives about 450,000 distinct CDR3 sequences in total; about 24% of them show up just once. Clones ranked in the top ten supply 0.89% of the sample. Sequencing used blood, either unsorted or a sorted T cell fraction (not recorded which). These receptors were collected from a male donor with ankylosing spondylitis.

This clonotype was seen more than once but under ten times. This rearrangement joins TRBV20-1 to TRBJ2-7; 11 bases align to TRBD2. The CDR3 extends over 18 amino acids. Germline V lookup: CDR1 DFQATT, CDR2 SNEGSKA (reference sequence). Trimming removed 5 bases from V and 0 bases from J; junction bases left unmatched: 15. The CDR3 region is CSAHRGLAGGPGSYEQYF. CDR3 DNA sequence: TGCAGTGCTCACAGGGGTCTAGCGGGAGGCCCAGGCTCCTACGAGCAGTACTTC.

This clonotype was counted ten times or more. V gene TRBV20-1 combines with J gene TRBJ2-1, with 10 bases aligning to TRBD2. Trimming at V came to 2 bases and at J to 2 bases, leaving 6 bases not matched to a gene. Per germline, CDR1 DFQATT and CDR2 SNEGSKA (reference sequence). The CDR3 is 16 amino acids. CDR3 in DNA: TGCAGTGCTAGACCTATAACTAGCGGGGCCTACAATGAGCAGTTCTTC. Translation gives CSARPITSGAYNEQFF.

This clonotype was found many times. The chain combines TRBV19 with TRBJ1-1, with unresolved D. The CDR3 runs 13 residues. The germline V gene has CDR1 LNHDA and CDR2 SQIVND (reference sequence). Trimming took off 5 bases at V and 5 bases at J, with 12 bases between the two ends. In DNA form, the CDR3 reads TGTGCCAGTAGTTTGAGGGAAAGGACTGAAGCTTTCTTT. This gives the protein CASSLRERTEAFF.

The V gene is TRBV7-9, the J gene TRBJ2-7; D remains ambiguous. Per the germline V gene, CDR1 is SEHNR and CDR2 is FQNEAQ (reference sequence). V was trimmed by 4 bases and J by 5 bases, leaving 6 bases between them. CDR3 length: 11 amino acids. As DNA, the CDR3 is TGTGCCAGCAGCTCTTCAAACGAGCAGTACGTC. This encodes CASSSSNEQYV.

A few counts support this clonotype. For the CDR3, the DNA is TGTGCCAGCAGTTTCGGACAGGGTTATACCGGGGAGCTGTTTTTT. Its protein is CASSFGQGYTGELFF. This sequence joins TRBV12-3 or TRBV12-4 and TRBJ2-2; 8 bases fit TRBD1. Losses at the gene ends were 3 bases for V and 5 bases for J; bases not matched to a gene: 5. The CDR3 covers 15 residues.

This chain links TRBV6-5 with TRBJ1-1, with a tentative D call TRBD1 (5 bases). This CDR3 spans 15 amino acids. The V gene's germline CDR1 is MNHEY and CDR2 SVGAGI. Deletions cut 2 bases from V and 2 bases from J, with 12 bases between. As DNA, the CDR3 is TGTGCCAGCAGTTACATGGGGGAAGGCAACACTGAAGCTTTCTTT. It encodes CASSYMGEGNTEAFF.

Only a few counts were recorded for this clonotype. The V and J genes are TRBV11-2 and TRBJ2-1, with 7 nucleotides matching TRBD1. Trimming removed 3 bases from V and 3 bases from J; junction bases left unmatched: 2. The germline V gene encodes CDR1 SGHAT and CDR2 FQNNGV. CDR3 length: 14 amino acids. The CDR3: CASSFTGDYNEQFF. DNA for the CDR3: TGTGCCAGCAGCTTCACAGGGGACTACAATGAGCAGTTCTTC.

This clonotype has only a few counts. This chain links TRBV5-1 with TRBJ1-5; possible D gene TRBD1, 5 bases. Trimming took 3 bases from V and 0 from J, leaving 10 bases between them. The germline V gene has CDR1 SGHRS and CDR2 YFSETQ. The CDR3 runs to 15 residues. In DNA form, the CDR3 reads TGCGCCAGCAGCTCAATGGGGGATAGCAATCAGCCCCAGCATTTT. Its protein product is CASSSMGDSNQPQHF.

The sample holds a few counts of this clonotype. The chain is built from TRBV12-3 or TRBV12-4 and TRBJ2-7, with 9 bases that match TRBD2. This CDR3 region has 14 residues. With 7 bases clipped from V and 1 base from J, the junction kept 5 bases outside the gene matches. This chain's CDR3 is CASTDSGGSYEQYF. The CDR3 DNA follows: TGTGCCAGCACTGATAGCGGGGGTTCCTACGAGCAGTACTTC.

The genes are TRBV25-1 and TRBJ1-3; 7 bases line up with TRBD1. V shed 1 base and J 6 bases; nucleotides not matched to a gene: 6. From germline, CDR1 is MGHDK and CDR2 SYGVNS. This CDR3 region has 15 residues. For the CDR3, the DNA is TGTGCCAGCAGTGAATGGGGGAGGGGGCCAAACACCATATATTTT. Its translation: CASSEWGRGPNTIYF.

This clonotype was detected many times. The CDR3 region has the DNA TGTGCCAGCAGCTTGGAAGGAAGGGCCTCCGGGACCCAGTACTTC. Translating it yields CASSLEGRASGTQYF. The rearrangement links TRBV5-6 to TRBJ2-5; the D is unclear. CDR1 and CDR2 from the germline V gene are SGHDT and YYEEEE. V gave up 0 bases and J gave up 7 bases, with 16 bases separating them. CDR3 length: 15 residues.

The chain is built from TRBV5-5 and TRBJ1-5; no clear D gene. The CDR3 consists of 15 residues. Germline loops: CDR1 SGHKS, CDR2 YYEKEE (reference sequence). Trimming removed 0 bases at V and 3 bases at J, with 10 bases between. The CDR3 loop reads CASSLVGTPNQPQHF. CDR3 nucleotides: TGTGCCAGCAGCTTGGTCGGCACACCCAATCAGCCCCAGCATTTT. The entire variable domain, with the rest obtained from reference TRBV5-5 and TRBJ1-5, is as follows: DAGVTQSPTHLIKTRGQQVTLRCSPISGHKSVSWYQQVLGQGPQFIFQYYEKEERGRGNFPDRFSARQFPNYSSELNVNALLLGDSALYLCASSLVGTPNQPQHFGDGTRLSIL.

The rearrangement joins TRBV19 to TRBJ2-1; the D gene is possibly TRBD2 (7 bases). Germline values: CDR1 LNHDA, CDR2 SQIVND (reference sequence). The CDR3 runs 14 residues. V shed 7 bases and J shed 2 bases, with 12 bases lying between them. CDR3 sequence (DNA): TGTGCCAGTACCGCGGGGGCCACCTACAATGAGCAGTTCTTC. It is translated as CASTAGATYNEQFF.

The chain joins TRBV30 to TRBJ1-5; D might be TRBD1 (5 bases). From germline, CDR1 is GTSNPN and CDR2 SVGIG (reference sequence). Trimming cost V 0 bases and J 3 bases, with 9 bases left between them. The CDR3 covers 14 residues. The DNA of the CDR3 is TGTGCCTGGAGTGTAGGGGTCTCCAATCAGCCCCAGCATTTT. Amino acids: CAWSVGVSNQPQHF.

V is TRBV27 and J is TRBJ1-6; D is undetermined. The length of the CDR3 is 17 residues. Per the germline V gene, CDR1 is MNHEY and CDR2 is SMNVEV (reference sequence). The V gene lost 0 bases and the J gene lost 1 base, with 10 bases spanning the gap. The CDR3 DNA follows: TGTGCCAGCAGTTTATCGGGTACCGGGTCCTATAATTCACCCCTCCACTTT. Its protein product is CASSLSGTGSYNSPLHF.

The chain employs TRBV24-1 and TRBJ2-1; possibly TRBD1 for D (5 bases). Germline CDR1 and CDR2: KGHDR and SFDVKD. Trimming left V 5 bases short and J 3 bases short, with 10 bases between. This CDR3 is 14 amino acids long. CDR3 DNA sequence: TGTGCCACCAGTGCAAGGGGTGGCTACAATGAGCAGTTCTTC. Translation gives CATSARGGYNEQFF.

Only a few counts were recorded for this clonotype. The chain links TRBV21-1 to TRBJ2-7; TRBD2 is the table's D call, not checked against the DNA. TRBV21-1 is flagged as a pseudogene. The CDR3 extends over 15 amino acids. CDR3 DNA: TGTGCCAGCAGCAAAGGGGGTTTGGCGGGGACTCCCGTTTGCGTC. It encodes CASSKGGLAGTPVCV.

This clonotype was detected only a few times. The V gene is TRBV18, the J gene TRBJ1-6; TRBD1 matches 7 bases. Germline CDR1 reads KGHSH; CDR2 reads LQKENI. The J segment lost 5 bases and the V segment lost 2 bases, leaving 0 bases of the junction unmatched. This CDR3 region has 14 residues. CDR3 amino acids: CASSPDRDNSPLHF. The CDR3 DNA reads TGTGCCAGCTCACCAGACAGGGATAATTCACCCCTCCACTTT.

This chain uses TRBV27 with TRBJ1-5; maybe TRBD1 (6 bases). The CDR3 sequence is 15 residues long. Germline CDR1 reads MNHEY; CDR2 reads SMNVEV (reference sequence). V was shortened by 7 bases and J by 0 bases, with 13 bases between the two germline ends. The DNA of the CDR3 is TGTGCCAGCATTAGGGGGAACGTTAGCAATCAGCCCCAGCATTTT. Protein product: CASIRGNVSNQPQHF.

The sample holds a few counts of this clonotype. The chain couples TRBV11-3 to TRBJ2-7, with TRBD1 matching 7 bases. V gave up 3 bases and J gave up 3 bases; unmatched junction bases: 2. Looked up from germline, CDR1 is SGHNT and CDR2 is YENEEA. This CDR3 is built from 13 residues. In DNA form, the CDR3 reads TGTGCCAGCAGCTTTGGGACAGACTACGAGCAGTACGTC. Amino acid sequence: CASSFGTDYEQYV.

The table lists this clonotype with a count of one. CDR3 sequence (DNA): TGTGCCAGCAGCCAAGGAGGGGGAGAACAGCCCCAGCATTTT. Amino acid sequence: CASSQGGGEQPQHF. The chain is built from TRBV3-1 and TRBJ1-5; the D gene is possibly TRBD1 (6 bases). This CDR3 contains 14 residues. Trimming removed 1 base from V and 7 bases from J, with 11 bases in between. Germline values: CDR1 LGHDT, CDR2 YNNKEL (reference sequence).

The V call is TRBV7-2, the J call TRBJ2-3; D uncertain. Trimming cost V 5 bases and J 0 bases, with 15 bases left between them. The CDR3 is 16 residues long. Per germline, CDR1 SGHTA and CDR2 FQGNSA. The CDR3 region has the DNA TGTGCCAGCAGCCCAATGGGCCAGGCTAGCACAGATACGCAGTATTTT. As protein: CASSPMGQASTDTQYF.

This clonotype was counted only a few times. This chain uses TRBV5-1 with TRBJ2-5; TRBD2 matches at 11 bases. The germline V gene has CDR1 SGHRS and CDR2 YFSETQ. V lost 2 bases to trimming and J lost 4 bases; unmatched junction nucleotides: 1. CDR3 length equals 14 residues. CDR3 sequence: CASSFGTSGETQYF. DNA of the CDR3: TGCGCCAGCAGCTTCGGGACTAGCGGAGAGACCCAGTACTTC.

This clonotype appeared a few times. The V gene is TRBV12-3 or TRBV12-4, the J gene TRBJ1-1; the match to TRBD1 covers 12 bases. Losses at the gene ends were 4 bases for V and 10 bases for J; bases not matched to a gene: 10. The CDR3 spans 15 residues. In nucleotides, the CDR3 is TGTGCCAGCAGTTCCCGGGACAGGGGGCGAGAGGTAGCTTTCTTT. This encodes CASSSRDRGREVAFF.

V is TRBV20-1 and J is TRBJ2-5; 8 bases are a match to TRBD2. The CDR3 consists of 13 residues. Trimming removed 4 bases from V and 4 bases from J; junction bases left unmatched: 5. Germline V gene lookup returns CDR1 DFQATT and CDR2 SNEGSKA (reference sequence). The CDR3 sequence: CSATSLAGETQYF. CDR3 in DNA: TGCAGTGCTACCTCCCTAGCGGGAGAGACCCAGTACTTC.

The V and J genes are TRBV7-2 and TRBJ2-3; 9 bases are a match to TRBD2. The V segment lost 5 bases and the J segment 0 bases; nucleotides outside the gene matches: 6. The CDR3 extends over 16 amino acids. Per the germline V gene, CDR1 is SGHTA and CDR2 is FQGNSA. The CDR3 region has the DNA TGTGCCAGCAGCCCCGGACTAGCGCCCAGCACAGATACGCAGTATTTT. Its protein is CASSPGLAPSTDTQYF.

The CDR3 region has the DNA TGTGCCAGCAGTCAAAACAGTTTCACTGAAGCTTTCTTT. As protein: CASSQNSFTEAFF. The rearrangement joins TRBV3-1 to TRBJ1-1; D not resolved. The CDR3 contains 13 residues. V was trimmed by 6 bases and J by 4 bases, leaving 12 bases between them. The germline CDR1 and CDR2 sequences are LGHDT and YNNKEL (reference sequence).

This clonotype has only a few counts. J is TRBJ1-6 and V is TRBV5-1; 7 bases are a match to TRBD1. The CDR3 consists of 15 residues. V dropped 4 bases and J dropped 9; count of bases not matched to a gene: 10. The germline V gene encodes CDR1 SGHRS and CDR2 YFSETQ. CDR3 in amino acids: CASSTRQGEGSPLHF. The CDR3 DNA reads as TGCGCCAGCAGCACCCGACAGGGCGAAGGTTCACCCCTCCACTTT.

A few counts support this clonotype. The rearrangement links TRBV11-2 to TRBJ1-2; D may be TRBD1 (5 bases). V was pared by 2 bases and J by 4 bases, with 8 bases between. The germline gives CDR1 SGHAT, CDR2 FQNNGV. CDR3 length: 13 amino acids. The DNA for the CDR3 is TGTGCCAGCAGCTTACCAGGGCCCTATGGCTACACCTTC. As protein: CASSLPGPYGYTF.

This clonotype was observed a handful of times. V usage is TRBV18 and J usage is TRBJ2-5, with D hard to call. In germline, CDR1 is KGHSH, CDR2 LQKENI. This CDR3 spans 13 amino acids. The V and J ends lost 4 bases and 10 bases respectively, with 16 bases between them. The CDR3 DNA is TGTGCCAGCTCACGTTCGGGTCTCCAAGGCCAGTACTTC. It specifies CASSRSGLQGQYF. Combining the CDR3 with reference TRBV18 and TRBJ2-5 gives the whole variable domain NAGVMQNPRHLVRRRGQEARLRCSPMKGHSHVYWYRQLPEEGLKFMVYLQKENIIDESGMPKERFSAEFPKEGPSILRIQQVVRGDSAAYFCASSRSGLQGQYFGPGTRLLVL.

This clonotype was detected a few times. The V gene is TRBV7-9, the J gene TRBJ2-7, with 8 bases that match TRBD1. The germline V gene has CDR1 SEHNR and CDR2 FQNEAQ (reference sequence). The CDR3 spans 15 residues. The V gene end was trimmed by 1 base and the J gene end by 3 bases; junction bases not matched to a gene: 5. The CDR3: CASSLDWDRSYEQYV. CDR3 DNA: TGTGCCAGCAGCTTAGACTGGGACAGGAGCTACGAGCAGTACGTC.

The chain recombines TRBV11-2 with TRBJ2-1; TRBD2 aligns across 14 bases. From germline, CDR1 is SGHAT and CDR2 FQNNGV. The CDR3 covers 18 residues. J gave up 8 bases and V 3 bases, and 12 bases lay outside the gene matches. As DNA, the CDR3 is TGTGCCAGCAGCTTCCGGGCCGGGACTAGCGGGAGTCAGTATGAGCAGTTCTTC. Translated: CASSFRAGTSGSQYEQFF.